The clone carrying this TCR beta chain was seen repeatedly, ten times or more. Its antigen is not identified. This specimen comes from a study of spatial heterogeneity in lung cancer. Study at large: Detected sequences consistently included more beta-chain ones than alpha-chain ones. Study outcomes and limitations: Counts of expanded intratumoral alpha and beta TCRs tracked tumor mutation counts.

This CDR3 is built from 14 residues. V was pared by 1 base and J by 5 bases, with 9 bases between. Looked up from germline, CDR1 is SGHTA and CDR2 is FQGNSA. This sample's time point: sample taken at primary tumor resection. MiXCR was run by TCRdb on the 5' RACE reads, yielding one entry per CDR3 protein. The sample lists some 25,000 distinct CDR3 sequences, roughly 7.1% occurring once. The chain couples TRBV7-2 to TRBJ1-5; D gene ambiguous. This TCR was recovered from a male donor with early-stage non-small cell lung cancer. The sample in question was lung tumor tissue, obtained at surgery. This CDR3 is CASSLDSAYQPQHF. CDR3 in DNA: TGTGCCAGCAGCTTAGATTCTGCCTATCAGCCCCAGCATTTT.